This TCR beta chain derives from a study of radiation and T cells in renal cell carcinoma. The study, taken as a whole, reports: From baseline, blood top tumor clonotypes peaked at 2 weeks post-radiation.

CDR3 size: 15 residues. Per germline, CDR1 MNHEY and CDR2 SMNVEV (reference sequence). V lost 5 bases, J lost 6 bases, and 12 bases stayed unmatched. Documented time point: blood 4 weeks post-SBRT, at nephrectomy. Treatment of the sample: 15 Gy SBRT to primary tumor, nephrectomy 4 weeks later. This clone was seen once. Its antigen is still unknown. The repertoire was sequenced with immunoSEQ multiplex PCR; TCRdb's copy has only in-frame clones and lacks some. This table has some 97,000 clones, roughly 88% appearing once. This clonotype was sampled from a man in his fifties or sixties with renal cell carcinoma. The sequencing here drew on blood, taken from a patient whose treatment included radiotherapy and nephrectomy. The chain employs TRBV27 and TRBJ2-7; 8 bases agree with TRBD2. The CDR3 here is CASSPRTSSRGEQYF. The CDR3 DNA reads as TGTGCCAGCAGTCCACGGACTAGCTCGAGAGGCGAGCAGTACTTC.